Below, 15 T cell receptor beta chains from the same sample are listed, as sequenced in a study of CD8 T cells in Susac syndrome. With random hexamers, about 0.45 to 1 ug RNA was reverse transcribed. From the immunoSEQ multiplex PCR reads, TCRdb called clonotypes with MiXCR, one entry per CDR3 protein. The data contain approximately 130,000 distinct CDR3 sequences, 91% of them singletons. The sequenced sample consisted of CD8+ T cells from PBMCs. Receptors originate from a human donor with multiple sclerosis.

The table lists this clonotype with a few counts. The chain joins TRBV6-5 to TRBJ2-1; weak D call: TRBD1 (5 bases). Germline V gene sequence: CDR1 MNHEY, CDR2 SVGAGI. CDR3 size: 15 residues. The germline V and J ends were trimmed by 3 bases and 8 bases, with 17 bases remaining between them. The DNA for the CDR3 is TGTGCCAGCAGTTATCTTGCTACAGGTGTGGATGAGCAGTTCTTC. As protein: CASSYLATGVDEQFF.

The chain links TRBV4-2 to TRBJ2-7; perhaps TRBD2 as D (5 bases). V was pared by 0 bases and J by 3 bases, with 12 bases between. CDR3 length: 15 residues. Germline loops: CDR1 LGHNA, CDR2 YNFKEQ. The CDR3 sequence: CASSQDLASSYEQYF. In DNA form, the CDR3 reads TGTGCCAGCAGCCAAGATCTCGCTAGCAGCTACGAGCAGTACTTC.

The chain recombines TRBV6-5 with TRBJ2-5, with D possibly being TRBD1 or TRBD2 (7 bases each). CDR1 MNHEY and CDR2 SVGAGI come from the germline V gene. V was cut by 1 base and J by 5 bases, with 14 bases left in between. This CDR3 has 15 residues. The CDR3 protein is CASSYLGTAGETQYF. The CDR3 bases are TGTGCCAGCAGTTACTTAGGGACAGCGGGGGAGACCCAGTACTTC.

The rearrangement links TRBV24-1 to TRBJ2-2; D tentatively reads TRBD1 or TRBD2 (7 bases each). Trimming cost V 1 base and J 6 bases, with 17 bases left between them. CDR1 and CDR2 from the germline V gene are KGHDR and SFDVKD. This CDR3 has 17 residues. As DNA, the CDR3 is TGTGCCACCAGTGATTTTGCAGGGGGGGGCGCATCCGGGGAGCTGTTTTTT. It yields the protein CATSDFAGGGASGELFF.

The CDR3 nucleotides are TGTGCCAGCAGTTTAACTTCCGGGACAGCCACCTACGAGCAGTACTTC. Its translation is CASSLTSGTATYEQYF. This rearrangement joins TRBV28 to TRBJ2-7; 7 positions agree with TRBD1. Trimming removed 2 bases from V and 2 bases from J; junction bases left unmatched: 9. Germline loops: CDR1 MDHEN, CDR2 SYDVKM. The CDR3 extends over 16 amino acids.

The chain couples TRBV19 to TRBJ2-7; 11 nucleotides agree with TRBD2. CDR1 and CDR2 (germline): LNHDA, SQIVND (reference sequence). Trimming removed 8 bases from V and 3 bases from J; junction bases left unmatched: 0. The CDR3 runs to 12 residues. The CDR3 is CASGLAGYEQYF. CDR3 DNA: TGTGCCAGTGGACTAGCGGGCTACGAGCAGTACTTC.

The gene calls are TRBV3-1 and TRBJ2-4; 7 nucleotides align to TRBD1. This CDR3 contains 16 residues. Losses at the gene ends were 4 bases for V and 0 bases for J; bases not matched to a gene: 6. Germline V gene data show CDR1 as LGHDT and CDR2 as YNNKEL (reference sequence). The CDR3 nucleotides are TGTGCCAGCAGCCCGTTCAGGGGGAAAGCCAAAAACATTCAGTACTTC. It is translated as CASSPFRGKAKNIQYF. The full variable domain, rest sourced from reference TRBV3-1 and TRBJ2-4, is DTAVSQTPKYLVTQMGNDKSIKCEQNLGHDTMYWYKQDSKKFLKIMFSYNNKELIINETVPNRFSPKSPDKAHLNLHINSLELGDSAVYFCASSPFRGKAKNIQYFGAGTRLSVL.

The rearrangement joins TRBV6-5 to TRBJ1-2, with 7 bases fitting TRBD1. With 0 bases clipped from V and 4 bases from J, the junction kept 11 bases outside the gene matches. Germline CDR1 reads MNHEY; CDR2 reads SVGAGI. The CDR3 length is 17 residues. The CDR3 here is CASSYSQTGNTAYGYTF. In DNA form, the CDR3 reads TGTGCCAGCAGTTACTCTCAGACAGGGAATACCGCCTATGGCTACACCTTC.

This chain links TRBV2 with TRBJ2-3; D unresolved. The length of the CDR3 is 14 residues. Per the germline V gene, CDR1 is SNHLY and CDR2 is FYNNEI. Trimming pared 6 bases from V and 0 bases from J, leaving 10 bases between. The CDR3 sequence: CASSGGSSTDTQYF. DNA of the CDR3: TGTGCCAGCAGCGGCGGTTCTAGCACAGATACGCAGTATTTT.

V and J are TRBV30 and TRBJ2-2; 7 bases match TRBD1. Germline loops: CDR1 GTSNPN, CDR2 SVGIG (reference sequence). Unmatched junction bases numbered 10, after V lost 4 bases and J lost 2 bases. The CDR3 loop spans 16 amino acids. The CDR3, as DNA: TGTGCCTGGACCCAGGGACAGATCCTCAACACCGGGGAGCTGTTTTTT. Its protein is CAWTQGQILNTGELFF.

The chain uses TRBV4-1 and TRBJ2-5; D perhaps matches TRBD2 (6 bases). This CDR3 comprises 15 residues. In germline, CDR1 is MGHRA, CDR2 YSYEKL. The germline V and J ends were trimmed by 4 bases and 3 bases, with 15 bases remaining between them. CDR3 loop: CASSPTTGGEETQYF. CDR3 nucleotide sequence: TGCGCCAGCAGCCCGACAACCGGGGGAGAAGAGACCCAGTACTTC.

This chain uses TRBV7-9 with TRBJ2-3, with D unclear. Germline V lookup: CDR1 SEHNR, CDR2 FQNEAQ (reference sequence). The V gene lost 6 bases and the J gene lost 1 base, with 5 bases spanning the gap. The CDR3 has 12 residues. The CDR3 here is CASRAGTDTQYF. CDR3 in DNA: TGTGCCAGCAGAGCTGGCACAGATACGCAGTATTTT.

The V gene is TRBV5-5, the J gene TRBJ1-2; weak D call: TRBD1 (6 bases). V dropped 2 bases and J dropped 5 bases, with 16 bases sitting between them. This CDR3 is 15 amino acids long. CDR1 is SGHKS, CDR2 YYEKEE, per germline (reference sequence). CDR3 amino acids: CASSFGGGGEYGYTF. The CDR3 DNA is TGTGCCAGCAGCTTTGGGGGCGGCGGCGAATATGGCTACACCTTC.

The J gene is TRBJ2-7, the V gene TRBV3-1, with 7 bases aligning to TRBD2. The CDR3 contains 13 residues. The J segment lost 7 bases and the V segment lost 0 bases, leaving 3 bases of the junction unmatched. Germline CDR1 reads LGHDT; CDR2 reads YNNKEL (reference sequence). CDR3 sequence: CASSQDLAEEQYF. The CDR3 bases are TGTGCCAGCAGCCAAGACCTAGCGGAAGAGCAGTACTTC.

DNA for the CDR3: TGTGCCAGCAGCGAAGGTGGGAATATTCCCAATCAGCCCCAGCATTTT. As protein: CASSEGGNIPNQPQHF. The J gene is TRBJ1-5, the V gene TRBV9; D gene ambiguous. The CDR3 spans 16 residues. Germline V gene data show CDR1 as SGDLS and CDR2 as YYNGEE. V was cut by 3 bases and J by 3 bases, with 16 bases left in between.